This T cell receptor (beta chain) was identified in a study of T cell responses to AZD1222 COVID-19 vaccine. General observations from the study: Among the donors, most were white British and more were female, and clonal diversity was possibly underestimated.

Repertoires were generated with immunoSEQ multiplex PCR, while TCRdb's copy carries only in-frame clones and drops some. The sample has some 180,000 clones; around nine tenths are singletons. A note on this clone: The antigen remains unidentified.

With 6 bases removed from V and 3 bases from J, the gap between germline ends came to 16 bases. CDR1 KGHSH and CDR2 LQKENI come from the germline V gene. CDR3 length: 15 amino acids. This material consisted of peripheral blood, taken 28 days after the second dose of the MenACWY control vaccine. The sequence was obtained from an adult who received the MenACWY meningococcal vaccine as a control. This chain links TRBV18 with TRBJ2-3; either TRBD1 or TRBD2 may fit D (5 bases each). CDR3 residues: CASSRDSGATDTQYF. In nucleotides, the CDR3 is TGTGCCAGCTCCCGAGACTCCGGGGCTACAGATACGCAGTATTTT.